Following are 29 T cell receptor beta chains from one sample sequenced in a study of cytomegalovirus exposure and HLA in healthy donors. Researchers ran the PCR with 60 Vbeta and 13 Jbeta primers. The method was immunoSEQ multiplex PCR; TCRdb's version includes in-frame clones alone and lacks a portion of them. Of some 150,000 clones in the sample, 82% are singletons; the top ten hold roughly 8%. Sequencing used PBMCs. These TCRs come from a woman aged 45-65 years in good health and CMV-seropositive.

This clone was seen repeatedly, ten times or more. The V gene is TRBV7-9, the J gene TRBJ1-5; 9 nucleotides line up with TRBD1. V lost 5 bases to trimming and J lost 5 bases; unmatched junction nucleotides: 7. CDR1 and CDR2 from the germline V gene are SEHNR and FQNEAQ (reference sequence). The CDR3 contains 15 residues. The CDR3 sequence is CASSRTGAGDQPQHF. Here the CDR3 DNA reads TGTGCCAGCAGCAGGACAGGGGCCGGGGATCAGCCCCAGCATTTT.

The chain is built from TRBV5-4 and TRBJ1-2, with unresolved D. V was pared by 2 bases and J by 3 bases, with 14 bases between. Germline assignment: CDR1 SGHNT and CDR2 YYREEE (reference sequence). The CDR3 loop spans 15 amino acids. CDR3 sequence (DNA): TGTGCCAGCAGCTTCGGGTTTCCAGTGGACTATGGCTACACCTTC. Translating it yields CASSFGFPVDYGYTF.

Concerning this clone: An end of the junction differs from the germline gene, which may be a read error. This rearrangement joins TRBV27 to TRBJ2-6; possibly TRBD1 for D (5 bases). CDR1 MNHEY and CDR2 SMNVEV come from the germline V gene (reference sequence). This CDR3 has 15 residues. CDR3 in amino acids: CASRSTAAGANGLTF. The DNA of the CDR3 is TGTGCCAGCAGGTCCACCGCGGCTGGGGCCAACGGCCTGACTTTC.

This clone is a singleton in its sample. The V and J genes are TRBV2 and TRBJ2-1; a possible D gene is TRBD1 (6 bases). V dropped 7 bases and J dropped 5 bases, with 15 bases sitting between them. The CDR3 has 14 amino acids. Looked up from germline, CDR1 is SNHLY and CDR2 is FYNNEI. In DNA, the CDR3 is TGTGCCAGCACCCCCCGGACAGCAAACAATGAGCAGTTCTTC. This sequence encodes CASTPRTANNEQFF.

The chain combines TRBV4-1 with TRBJ2-7; weak D call: TRBD1 (7 bases). The CDR3 contains 14 residues. Germline CDR1 and CDR2: MGHRA and YSYEKL. The V end lost 4 bases, the J end lost 5 bases, and 15 bases lay between the germline ends. As DNA, the CDR3 is TGCGCCAGCAGCCTGACAGGGACTTCGGACGAGCAGTACTTC. Protein sequence: CASSLTGTSDEQYF.

The V gene is TRBV7-2, the J gene TRBJ2-7, with 11 bases fitting TRBD2. The germline V gene encodes CDR1 SGHTA and CDR2 FQGNSA. The junction had 7 bases not matched to a gene; V was cut back by 5 bases and J by 4 bases. This CDR3 is 15 amino acids long. The CDR3: CASSRTSGRSYEQYF. The CDR3 DNA reads as TGTGCCAGCAGCCGCACTAGCGGGAGATCATACGAGCAGTACTTC.

The V and J genes are TRBV9 and TRBJ2-3, with TRBD2 matching over 8 bases. The CDR3 length is 16 residues. In germline, CDR1 is SGDLS, CDR2 YYNGEE. The V gene end was trimmed by 1 base and the J gene end by 8 bases; junction bases not matched to a gene: 12. The CDR3 loop is CASSVSRGAGDGTQYF. As DNA, the CDR3 is TGTGCCAGCAGCGTATCCCGGGGAGCGGGAGATGGTACGCAGTATTTT.

The chain has TRBV30 and TRBJ2-5; 9 nucleotides line up with TRBD1. V lost 4 bases to trimming and J lost 5 bases; unmatched junction nucleotides: 8. Germline V gene lookup returns CDR1 GTSNPN and CDR2 SVGIG (reference sequence). There are 14 residues in the CDR3. Here the CDR3 DNA reads TGTGCCTGGAACCTTGACAGGGGGAAGGAGACCCAGTACTTC. Translation: CAWNLDRGKETQYF.

The rearrangement joins TRBV2 to TRBJ2-3, with a weak D call TRBD1 (5 bases). CDR3 length: 15 amino acids. V lost 3 bases and J lost 5, with 15 bases in between. Germline V gene sequence: CDR1 SNHLY, CDR2 FYNNEI. The CDR3: CASSERRVGQDTQYF. Written as DNA, the CDR3 is TGTGCCAGCAGTGAGCGCAGGGTCGGACAAGATACGCAGTATTTT.

The CDR3, as DNA: TGTGCCAGCTCACCGGGAGGTTTTAGACTAGCGGGTAACACCGGGGAGCTGTTTTTT. This encodes CASSPGGFRLAGNTGELFF. This chain joins TRBV18 and TRBJ2-2, with 10 bases identical to TRBD2. The junction had 12 bases not matched to a gene; V was cut back by 3 bases and J by 2 bases. The CDR3 consists of 19 residues. Germline loops: CDR1 KGHSH, CDR2 LQKENI. The full variable domain, with the rest looked up from reference TRBV18 and TRBJ2-2, is NAGVMQNPRHLVRRRGQEARLRCSPMKGHSHVYWYRQLPEEGLKFMVYLQKENIIDESGMPKERFSAEFPKEGPSILRIQQVVRGDSAAYFCASSPGGFRLAGNTGELFFGEGSRLTVL.

The J gene is TRBJ2-5, the V gene TRBV30; D remains ambiguous. The last part of the DNA fits TRBJ2-7 better; the J call may be wrong. The V gene's germline CDR1 is GTSNPN and CDR2 SVGIG (reference sequence). This CDR3 region has 11 residues. The CDR3 protein is CAWSVAYEQYF. For the CDR3, the DNA is TGTGCCTGGAGTGTAGCCTACGAGCAGTACTTC.

The rearrangement joins TRBV7-2 to TRBJ1-4, with 7 bases lining up with TRBD1. J gave up 3 bases and V 3 bases, and 1 base lay outside the gene matches. Germline V lookup: CDR1 SGHTA, CDR2 FQGNSA. The CDR3 sequence is 14 residues long. CDR3 sequence reads: CASSFGQANEKLFF. The CDR3 DNA sequence: TGTGCCAGCAGCTTCGGACAGGCTAATGAAAAACTGTTTTTT.

The chain couples TRBV11-2 to TRBJ2-1, with D possibly matching TRBD2 (5 bases). The germline V gene has CDR1 SGHAT and CDR2 FQNNGV. The CDR3 extends over 15 amino acids. Trimming removed 5 bases from V and 0 bases from J, with 11 bases in between. CDR3 residues: CASSQAEGSYNEQFF. CDR3 nucleotides: TGTGCCAGCAGCCAGGCTGAGGGCTCCTACAATGAGCAGTTCTTC.

This sequence joins TRBV10-1 and TRBJ2-1; TRBD2 matches 7 bases. CDR1 and CDR2 from the germline V gene are WNHNN and SYGVQD (reference sequence). This CDR3 is built from 16 residues. The V gene end was trimmed by 1 base and the J gene end by 0 bases; junction bases not matched to a gene: 3. This chain's CDR3 is CASSEWGGSSYNEQFF. Written as DNA, the CDR3 is TGCGCCAGCAGTGAGTGGGGCGGGAGCTCCTACAATGAGCAGTTCTTC.

V gene TRBV11-2 combines with J gene TRBJ2-3; D possibly corresponds to TRBD2 (5 bases). Trimming removed 5 bases at V and 2 bases at J, with 17 bases between. The CDR3 is 16 amino acids. Germline lookup yields CDR1 SGHAT and CDR2 FQNNGV. CDR3 sequence: CASSPLLGGFTDTQYF. CDR3 coding DNA: TGTGCCAGCAGCCCCCTTCTCGGCGGGTTCACAGATACGCAGTATTTT.

The J gene is TRBJ2-6, the V gene TRBV7-2, with 10 bases identical to TRBD1. Germline trimming cut 4 bases from V and 2 bases from J; bases unmatched to any gene: 8. Germline V CDR1 and CDR2: SGHTA, FQGNSA. This CDR3 is built from 18 residues. In nucleotides, the CDR3 is TGTGCCAGCAGCTCCACTCGACAGGGGGCGGCTGGGGCCAACGTCCTGACTTTC. Protein product: CASSSTRQGAAGANVLTF.

This clone was observed a handful of times. DNA of the CDR3: TGTGCCAGCAGTTACTCGAGAGCCAGGACTGAAGCTTTCTTT. It is translated as CASSYSRARTEAFF. The chain combines TRBV6-5 with TRBJ1-1; no definite D call. In germline, CDR1 is MNHEY, CDR2 SVGAGI. This CDR3 comprises 14 residues. V lost 0 bases and J 5 bases, leaving 10 bases between the germline ends.

This clone was seen more than once but under ten times. V usage is TRBV7-3 and J usage is TRBJ2-5, with 7 bases aligning to TRBD2. CDR1 and CDR2 (germline): SGHTA, FQGTGA. Losses at the gene ends were 2 bases for V and 7 bases for J; bases not matched to a gene: 4. CDR3 length equals 13 residues. The CDR3 sequence is CASSLAGEGTQYF. The CDR3, as DNA: TGTGCCAGCAGCTTAGCGGGAGAAGGGACCCAGTACTTC.

J is TRBJ2-7 and V is TRBV10-3, with a possible D match to TRBD1 (6 bases). This CDR3 spans 12 amino acids. V was pared by 10 bases and J by 3 bases, with 13 bases between. Germline lookup yields CDR1 ENHRY and CDR2 SYGVKD. The CDR3: CATGQSYYEQYF. The CDR3, as DNA: TGTGCCACCGGACAGAGCTACTACGAGCAGTACTTC.

The chain has TRBV7-9 and TRBJ1-4, with D perhaps TRBD1 (6 bases). Trimming took off 1 base at V and 5 bases at J, with 11 bases between the two ends. This CDR3 is 15 amino acids long. Germline loops: CDR1 SEHNR, CDR2 FQNEAQ (reference sequence). In DNA form, the CDR3 reads TGTGCCAGCAGCTTAGGAAGGACAGAGAATGAAAAACTGTTTTTT. Translated: CASSLGRTENEKLFF.

The chain joins TRBV5-1 to TRBJ2-5; 13 positions match TRBD2. Germline assignment: CDR1 SGHRS and CDR2 YFSETQ. With V trimmed by 1 base and J by 1 base, 7 bases remained unmatched. The CDR3 spans 18 residues. CDR3 loop: CASSLTGLAGSAQETQYF. The DNA for the CDR3 is TGCGCCAGCAGCTTGACGGGACTAGCGGGATCCGCCCAAGAGACCCAGTACTTC.

For the CDR3, the DNA is TGTGCCAGCAGTTACGAAGGTGACTACGTTTATGGCTACACCTTC. It specifies CASSYEGDYVYGYTF. The V and J genes are TRBV6-5 and TRBJ1-2; no reliable D call. The germline gives CDR1 MNHEY, CDR2 SVGAGI. The CDR3 runs 15 residues. V lost 2 bases to trimming and J lost 5 bases, with 15 bases between them.

This clone has a single count. V and J are TRBV7-9 and TRBJ2-2, with 9 nucleotides matching TRBD1. Trimming cost V 6 bases and J 7 bases; bases outside gene matches: 12. This CDR3 comprises 16 residues. Germline CDR1 reads SEHNR; CDR2 reads FQNEAQ (reference sequence). For the CDR3, the DNA is TGTGCCAGCAGAGGTGAATGGGACAGGGTTGACGGGGAGCTGTTTTTT. This encodes CASRGEWDRVDGELFF.

To note about this clone: One junction end does not reproduce the germline sequence, and a read error may be involved. The chain links TRBV7-8 to TRBJ2-2; perhaps TRBD1 as D (6 bases). Germline V lookup: CDR1 SGHVS, CDR2 FQNEAQ. The CDR3 has 15 amino acids. CDR3 region: CASRRGTGNAGELFF. For the CDR3, the DNA is TGTGCCAGCAGGAGGGGGACGGGGAACGCCGGGGAGCTGTTTTTT.

This clone was recorded a few times. V usage is TRBV6-1 and J usage is TRBJ2-7; maybe TRBD2 (6 bases). The CDR3 is made up of 15 amino acids. Looked up from germline, CDR1 is MNHNS and CDR2 is SASEGT. The germline V and J ends were trimmed by 6 bases and 0 bases, with 15 bases remaining between them. As DNA, the CDR3 is TGTGCCAGCAGCGATCTCGACGGGAGCTCCTACGAGCAGTACTTC. Its translation: CASSDLDGSSYEQYF.

V and J are TRBV2 and TRBJ2-7, with 9 bases identical to TRBD1. Trimming cost V 8 bases and J 2 bases; bases outside gene matches: 4. The CDR3 consists of 13 residues. Germline V lookup: CDR1 SNHLY, CDR2 FYNNEI. In DNA, the CDR3 is TGTGCCAGCGGGGGACAGGGTACCTACGAGCAGTACTTC. This translates into CASGGQGTYEQYF.

Details on this clone: The junction does not match germline at one end; this may be a read error. Different DNA sequences within this sample yield the same CDR3. The rearrangement joins TRBV5-1 to TRBJ1-4, with 8 bases aligning to TRBD1. The CDR3 sequence is 14 residues long. The V gene's germline CDR1 is SGHRS and CDR2 YFSETQ. The CDR3 loop is CASSGQGAQEKLFF. Here the CDR3 DNA reads TGTGCCAGCAGCGGCCAGGGGGCTCAGGAAAAACTGTTTTTT.

V and J are TRBV5-4 and TRBJ1-3; D might be TRBD1 (6 bases). The germline V gene encodes CDR1 SGHNT and CDR2 YYREEE (reference sequence). The CDR3 runs 14 residues. V was clipped by 2 bases and J by 2 bases, with 8 bases between them. CDR3 DNA sequence: TGTGCCAGCAGCTTTGGACAGACTGGAAACACCATATATTTT. Translation: CASSFGQTGNTIYF.

This chain joins TRBV6-5 and TRBJ2-1, with 9 positions matching TRBD2. CDR3 length equals 15 residues. Germline-derived CDR1 and CDR2 are MNHEY and SVGAGI. V shed 3 bases and J 8 bases; nucleotides not matched to a gene: 8. CDR3 nucleotides: TGTGCCAGCAGTTATGGGGCTAGCGGGATCTATGAGCAGTTCTTC. It codes for CASSYGASGIYEQFF.